One and the same sample provided the 10 T cell receptor beta chains below, sequenced in a study of blood T cell repertoires in COVID-19 (TCRdb year 2020). The library was prepared using the immunoSEQ multiplex PCR assay. TCRdb obtained this table from immuneACCESS and retained in-frame rearrangements with V and J assigned. These tables miss some clones; where compared with another copy, unresolved V genes account for less than half of the shortfall, and the remainder is unexplained. The sample records some 160,000 clones, roughly 80% of which are singletons. The leading ten clones occupy 6.2% of the sample. What was sequenced was PBMCs or T cells enriched from blood (not recorded which). These receptors originate from a woman in her thirties or forties who had recovered from COVID-19.

This clone has just a few counts. The chain couples TRBV27 to TRBJ1-1; 10 bases map to TRBD1. V dropped 6 bases and J dropped 0; count of bases not matched to a gene: 7. Germline V gene sequence: CDR1 MNHEY, CDR2 SMNVEV (reference sequence). The CDR3 has 16 amino acids. The CDR3 spells CASSLRTGGVNTEAFF. The DNA for the CDR3 is TGTGCCAGCAGCCTGAGGACAGGGGGTGTGAACACTGAAGCTTTCTTT.

This chain links TRBV3-1 (or the pseudogene TRBV3-2) with TRBJ1-1; D is possibly TRBD1 (6 bases). The germline V gene has CDR1 LGHDT and CDR2 YNNKEL (reference sequence). Trimming took 2 bases from V and 4 from J, leaving 11 bases between them. The CDR3 runs to 14 residues. The CDR3 sequence: CASSQIRGSTEAFF. The CDR3 DNA follows: TGTGCCAGCAGCCAAATCAGGGGCAGCACTGAAGCTTTCTTT.

This clone was observed a single time. The J gene is TRBJ2-7, the V gene TRBV18, with 8 positions matching TRBD1. The CDR3 consists of 14 residues. From germline, CDR1 is KGHSH and CDR2 LQKENI. The junction had 3 bases not matched to a gene; V was cut back by 0 bases and J by 5 bases. The CDR3 DNA is TGTGCCAGCTCACCACCTACGGACAGGGACGAGCAGTACTTC. Residues: CASSPPTDRDEQYF.

This clone was observed a single time. This chain connects TRBV30 to TRBJ1-1, with D unclear. The germline gives CDR1 GTSNPN, CDR2 SVGIG (reference sequence). The CDR3 runs to 13 residues. V dropped 0 bases and J dropped 7 bases, with 12 bases sitting between them. The CDR3 spells CAWSVSERGEAFF. CDR3 nucleotide sequence: TGTGCCTGGAGTGTAAGTGAGCGTGGTGAAGCTTTCTTT.

The J gene is TRBJ1-2, the V gene TRBV19; D gene uncertain. Between the trimmed V and J ends, which lost 1 base and 8 bases, there was a span of 14 bases. Germline CDR1 reads LNHDA; CDR2 reads SQIVND (reference sequence). The CDR3 spans 14 residues. The CDR3 DNA sequence: TGTGCCAGTAGTATAGGGTTCGGGGATGGAGGCTACACCTTC. Amino acids: CASSIGFGDGGYTF.

The J gene is TRBJ2-1, the V gene TRBV7-9, with 15 bases lining up with TRBD2. Germline CDR1 is SEHNR and CDR2 is FQNEAQ (reference sequence). The CDR3 has 17 amino acids. J lost 9 bases, V lost 5 bases, and 11 bases had no gene match. The CDR3 DNA is TGTGCCAGCAGCGCCCCCGGGACTAGCGGGAGGAGGGGTGAGCAGTTCTTC. Translating it yields CASSAPGTSGRRGEQFF.

This chain connects TRBV4-2 to TRBJ2-7; 7 bases match TRBD1. CDR1 is LGHNA, CDR2 YNFKEQ, per germline. Trimming at V came to 0 bases and at J to 0 bases, leaving 5 bases not matched to a gene. CDR3 length: 16 amino acids. This CDR3 reads CASSQDEGQPSYEQYF. CDR3 DNA: TGTGCCAGCAGCCAAGATGAGGGACAGCCCTCCTACGAGCAGTACTTC.

The rearrangement uses TRBV19 and TRBJ2-1; no definite D call. The CDR3 spans 15 residues. The V and J ends lost 5 bases and 0 bases respectively, with 11 bases between them. Germline CDR1 and CDR2: LNHDA and SQIVND (reference sequence). CDR3: CASSSATSSYNEQFF. CDR3 in DNA: TGTGCCAGTAGTTCAGCGACGAGCTCCTACAATGAGCAGTTCTTC.

The rearrangement joins TRBV7-2 to TRBJ2-7, with TRBD2 matching over 8 bases. This CDR3 has 15 amino acids. The V and J ends lost 2 bases and 7 bases, in that order; junction bases with no gene match: 10. Germline V gives CDR1 SGHTA, CDR2 FQGNSA. CDR3 sequence reads: CASSLRSSGSGEQYF. The CDR3 DNA reads TGTGCCAGCAGCTTAAGGTCTAGCGGGTCGGGTGAGCAGTACTTC. Supplemented by reference TRBV7-2 and TRBJ2-7, the full variable domain reads GAGVSQSPSNKVTEKGKDVELRCDPISGHTALYWYRQSLGQGLEFLIYFQGNSAPDKSGLPSDRFSAERTGGSVSTLTIQRTQQEDSAVYLCASSLRSSGSGEQYFGPGTRLTVT.

The chain joins TRBV9 to TRBJ2-5; D call uncertain. This CDR3 spans 17 amino acids. CDR1 is SGDLS and CDR2 is YYNGEE in the germline V gene. With 0 bases removed from V and 0 bases from J, the gap between germline ends came to 15 bases. The chain's CDR3 is CASSVEYAPSYQETQYF. The CDR3 DNA sequence: TGTGCCAGCAGCGTAGAGTATGCGCCTTCGTACCAAGAGACCCAGTACTTC.